This TCR beta chain was found in a study of CD8 T cells in ankylosing spondylitis. V trimming: 7 bases; J trimming: 7 bases; junction bases outside the gene matches: 8. Per the germline V gene, CDR1 is MDHEN and CDR2 is SYDVKM. The CDR3 is 14 amino acids. TCRdb analysed the 5' RACE reads with MiXCR anew, one entry per CDR3 protein. Counted here are roughly 350,000 distinct CDR3 sequences, around 8% occurring once; the ten biggest clones make up roughly 15%. This clonotype has at least ten counts. What it binds is unknown. Study results and limitations: A TCR beta motif made of under 10 highly homologous variants seemed typical of ankylosing spondylitis blood. The authors reported significant enrichment of disease-linked clones in matched ankylosing spondylitis synovial fluid.

Sequenced material: blood, either unsorted or a sorted T cell fraction (not recorded which). This TCR derives from a male donor with ankylosing spondylitis. The rearrangement joins TRBV28 to TRBJ2-1; 9 nucleotides match TRBD2. CDR3 DNA sequence: TGTGCCAGCAAGGCGGGAGGGCCGTCGAATGAGCAGTTCTTC. The encoded protein is CASKAGGPSNEQFF.